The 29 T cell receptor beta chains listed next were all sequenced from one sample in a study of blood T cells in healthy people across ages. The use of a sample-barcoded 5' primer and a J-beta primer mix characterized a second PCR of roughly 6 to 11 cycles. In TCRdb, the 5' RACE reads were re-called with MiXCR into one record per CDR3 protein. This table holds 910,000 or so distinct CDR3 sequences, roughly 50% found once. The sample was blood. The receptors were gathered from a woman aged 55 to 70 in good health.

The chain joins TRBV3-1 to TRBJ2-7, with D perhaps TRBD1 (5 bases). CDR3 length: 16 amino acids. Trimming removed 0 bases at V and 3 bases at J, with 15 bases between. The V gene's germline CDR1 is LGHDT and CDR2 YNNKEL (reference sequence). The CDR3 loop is CASSQDGAGLFYEQYF. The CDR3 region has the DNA TGTGCCAGCAGCCAAGATGGGGCAGGGCTTTTCTACGAGCAGTACTTC.

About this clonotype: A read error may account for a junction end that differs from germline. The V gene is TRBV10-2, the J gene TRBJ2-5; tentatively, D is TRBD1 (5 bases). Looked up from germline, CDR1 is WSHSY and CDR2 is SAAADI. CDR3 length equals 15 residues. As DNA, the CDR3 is TGCGCCAACAGTGACCACGGACAAATCCAAGAGACCCAGTACTTC. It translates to CANSDHGQIQETQYF.

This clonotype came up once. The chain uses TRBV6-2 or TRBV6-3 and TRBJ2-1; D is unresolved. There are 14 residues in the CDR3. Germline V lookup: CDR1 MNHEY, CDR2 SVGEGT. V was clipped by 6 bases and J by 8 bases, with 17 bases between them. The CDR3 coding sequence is TGTGCCAGCAGCCTAAACCCAATTATCTATGAGCAGTTCTTC. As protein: CASSLNPIIYEQFF.

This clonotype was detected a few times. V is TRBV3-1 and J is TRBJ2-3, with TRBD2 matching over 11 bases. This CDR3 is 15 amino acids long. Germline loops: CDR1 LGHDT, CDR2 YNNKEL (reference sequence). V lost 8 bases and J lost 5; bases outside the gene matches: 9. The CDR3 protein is CASGGTSGRIDTQYF. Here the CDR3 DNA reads TGTGCCAGCGGAGGGACTAGCGGACGTATAGATACGCAGTATTTT.

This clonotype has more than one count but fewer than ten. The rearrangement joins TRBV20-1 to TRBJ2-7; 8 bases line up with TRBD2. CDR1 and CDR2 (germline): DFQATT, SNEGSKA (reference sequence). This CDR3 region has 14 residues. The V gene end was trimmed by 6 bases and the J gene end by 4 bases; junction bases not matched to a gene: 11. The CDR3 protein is CSARAAGVGYEQYF. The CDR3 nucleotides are TGCAGTGCGCGCGCAGCGGGAGTAGGTTACGAGCAGTACTTC.

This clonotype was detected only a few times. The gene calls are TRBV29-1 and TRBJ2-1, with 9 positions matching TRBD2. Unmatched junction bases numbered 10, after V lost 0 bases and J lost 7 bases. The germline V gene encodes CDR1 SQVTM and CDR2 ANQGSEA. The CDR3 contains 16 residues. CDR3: CSVEDISGSPRNEQFF. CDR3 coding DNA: TGCAGCGTTGAAGACATTAGCGGGAGCCCCAGGAATGAGCAGTTCTTC.

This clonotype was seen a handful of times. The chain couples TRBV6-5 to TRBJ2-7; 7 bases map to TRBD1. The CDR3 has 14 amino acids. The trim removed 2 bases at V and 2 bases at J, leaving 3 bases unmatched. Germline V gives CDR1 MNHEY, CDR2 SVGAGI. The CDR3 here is CASSYPGTAYEQYF. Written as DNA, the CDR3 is TGTGCCAGCAGTTACCCTGGGACAGCCTACGAGCAGTACTTC.

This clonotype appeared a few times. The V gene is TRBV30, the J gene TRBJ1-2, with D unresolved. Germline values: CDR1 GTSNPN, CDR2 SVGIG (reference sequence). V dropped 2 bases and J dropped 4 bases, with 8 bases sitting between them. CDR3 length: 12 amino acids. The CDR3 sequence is CAWSTGTYGYTF. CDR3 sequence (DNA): TGTGCCTGGAGTACGGGCACCTATGGCTACACCTTC. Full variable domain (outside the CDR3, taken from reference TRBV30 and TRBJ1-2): SQTIHQWPATLVQPVGSPLSLECTVEGTSNPNLYWYRQAAGRGLQLLFYSVGIGQISSEVPQNLSASRPQDRQFILSSKKLLLSDSGFYLCAWSTGTYGYTFGSGTRLTVV.

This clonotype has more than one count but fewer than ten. The CDR3 coding sequence is TGTGCCAGCAGTCCTAGCGGGAATGAGCAGTACTTC. It specifies CASSPSGNEQYF. This chain connects TRBV12-3 or TRBV12-4 to TRBJ2-7; TRBD2 matches at 9 bases. V lost 5 bases to trimming and J lost 7 bases; unmatched junction nucleotides: 3. This CDR3 comprises 12 residues.

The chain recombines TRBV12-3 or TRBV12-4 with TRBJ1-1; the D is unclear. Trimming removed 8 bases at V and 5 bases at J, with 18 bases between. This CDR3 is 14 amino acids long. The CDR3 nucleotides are TGTGCCAGCGGTGATCAAAATCTAAAGACTGAAGCTTTCTTT. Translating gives CASGDQNLKTEAFF.

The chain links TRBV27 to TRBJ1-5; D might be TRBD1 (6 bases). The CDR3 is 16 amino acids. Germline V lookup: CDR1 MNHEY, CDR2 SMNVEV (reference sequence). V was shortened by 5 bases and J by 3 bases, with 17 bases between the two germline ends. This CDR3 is CASSPQGGQINQPQHF. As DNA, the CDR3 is TGTGCCAGCAGTCCCCAGGGAGGACAGATCAATCAGCCCCAGCATTTT.

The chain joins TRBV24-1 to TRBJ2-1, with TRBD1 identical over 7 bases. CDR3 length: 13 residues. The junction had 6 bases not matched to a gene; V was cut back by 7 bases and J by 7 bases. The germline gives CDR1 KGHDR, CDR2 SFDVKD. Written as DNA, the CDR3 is TGTGCCACCAGCGACAGGGCTTGGAATGAGCAGTTCTTC. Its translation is CATSDRAWNEQFF.

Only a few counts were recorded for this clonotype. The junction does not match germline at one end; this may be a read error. The CDR3 DNA reads as TGTGCTAGCACCCGGGACTTATACAATGAGCAGTTCTTC. Its protein product is CASTRDLYNEQFF. The chain couples TRBV2 to TRBJ2-1, with a possible D match to TRBD2 (6 bases). Germline V gene lookup returns CDR1 SNHLY and CDR2 FYNNEI. This CDR3 is built from 13 residues.

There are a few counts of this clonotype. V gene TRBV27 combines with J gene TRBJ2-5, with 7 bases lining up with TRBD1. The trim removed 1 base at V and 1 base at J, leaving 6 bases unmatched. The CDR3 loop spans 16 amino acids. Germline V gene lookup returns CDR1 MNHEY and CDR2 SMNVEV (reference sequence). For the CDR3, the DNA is TGTGCCAGCAGTTTATTATCGGACAGGCGCCAAGAGACCCAGTACTTC. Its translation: CASSLLSDRRQETQYF.

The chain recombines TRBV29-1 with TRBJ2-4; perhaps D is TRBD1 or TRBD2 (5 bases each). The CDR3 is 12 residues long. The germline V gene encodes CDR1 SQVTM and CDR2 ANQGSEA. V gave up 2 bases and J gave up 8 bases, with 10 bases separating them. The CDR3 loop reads CSVENMGDIQYF. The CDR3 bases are TGCAGCGTTGAAAATATGGGGGACATTCAGTACTTC.

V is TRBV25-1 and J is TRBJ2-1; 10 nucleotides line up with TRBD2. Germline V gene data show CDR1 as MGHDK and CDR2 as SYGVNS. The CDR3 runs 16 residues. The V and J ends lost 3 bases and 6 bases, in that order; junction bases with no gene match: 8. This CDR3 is CASSDSGLAALNEQFF. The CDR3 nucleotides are TGTGCCAGCAGTGATTCCGGACTAGCGGCCCTCAATGAGCAGTTCTTC.

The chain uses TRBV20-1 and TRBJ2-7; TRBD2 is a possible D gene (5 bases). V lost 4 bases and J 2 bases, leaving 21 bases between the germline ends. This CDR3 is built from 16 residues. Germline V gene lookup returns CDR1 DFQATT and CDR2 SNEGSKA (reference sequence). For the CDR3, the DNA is TGCAGTGCTAAGCAAATAAAGGACTGGTTTACCTACGAGCAGTACTTC. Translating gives CSAKQIKDWFTYEQYF.

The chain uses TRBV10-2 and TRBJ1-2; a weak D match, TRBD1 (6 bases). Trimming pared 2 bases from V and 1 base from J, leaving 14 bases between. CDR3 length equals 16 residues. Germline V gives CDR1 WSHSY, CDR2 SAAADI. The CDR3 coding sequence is TGCGCCAGCAGTGAGACCTACAGGGTATATAACTATGGCTACACCTTC. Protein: CASSETYRVYNYGYTF.

This chain's CDR3 is CASSQGGRSNQPQHF. CDR3 DNA: TGTGCCAGCAGCCAAGGAGGGAGAAGCAATCAGCCCCAGCATTTT. The chain links TRBV3-1 to TRBJ1-5; unclear D gene. Germline V CDR1 and CDR2: LGHDT, YNNKEL (reference sequence). V was cut by 1 base and J by 1 base, with 8 bases left in between. This CDR3 has 15 residues.

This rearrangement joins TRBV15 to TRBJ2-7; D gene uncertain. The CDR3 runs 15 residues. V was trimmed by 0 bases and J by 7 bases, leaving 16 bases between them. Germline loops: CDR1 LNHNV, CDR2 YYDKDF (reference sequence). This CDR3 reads CATSRDLLDLREQYF. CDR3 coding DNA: TGTGCCACCAGCAGAGATTTGCTGGACCTTCGGGAGCAGTACTTC.

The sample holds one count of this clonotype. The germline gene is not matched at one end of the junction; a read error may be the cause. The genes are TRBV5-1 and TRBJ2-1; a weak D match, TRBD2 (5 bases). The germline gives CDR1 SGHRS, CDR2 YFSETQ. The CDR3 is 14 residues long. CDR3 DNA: TGCGCCAGCAGCTTATTAGGACTCCGAAATGAGCAGTTGTTC. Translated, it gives CASSLLGLRNEQLF.

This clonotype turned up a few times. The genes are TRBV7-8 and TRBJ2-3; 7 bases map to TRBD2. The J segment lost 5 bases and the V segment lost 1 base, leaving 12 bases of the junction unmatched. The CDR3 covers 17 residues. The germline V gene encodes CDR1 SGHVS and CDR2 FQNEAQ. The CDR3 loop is CASSLGRAGVYEDTQYF. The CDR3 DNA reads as TGTGCCAGCAGCTTAGGACGGGCGGGAGTGTATGAAGATACGCAGTATTTT.

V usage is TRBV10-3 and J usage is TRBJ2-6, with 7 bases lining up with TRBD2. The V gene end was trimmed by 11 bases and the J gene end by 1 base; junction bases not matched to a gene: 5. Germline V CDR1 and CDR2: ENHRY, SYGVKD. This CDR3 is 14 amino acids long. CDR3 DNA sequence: TGTGCCGTATCGGGGGGATCTGGGGCCAACGTCCTGACTTTC. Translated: CAVSGGSGANVLTF.

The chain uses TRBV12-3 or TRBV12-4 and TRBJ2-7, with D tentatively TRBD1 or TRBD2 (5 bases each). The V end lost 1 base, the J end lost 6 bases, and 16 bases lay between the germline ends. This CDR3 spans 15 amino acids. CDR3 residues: CASSLGDLSAFEQYF. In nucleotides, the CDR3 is TGTGCCAGCAGTTTAGGGGACCTCTCAGCCTTCGAGCAGTACTTC.

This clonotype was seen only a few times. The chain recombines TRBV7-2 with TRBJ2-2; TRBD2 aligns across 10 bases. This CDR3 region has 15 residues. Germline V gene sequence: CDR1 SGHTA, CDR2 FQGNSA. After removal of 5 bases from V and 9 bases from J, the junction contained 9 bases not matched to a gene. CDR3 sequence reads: CASSPTSGIGRELFF. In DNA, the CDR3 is TGTGCCAGCAGCCCAACTAGCGGGATTGGCCGGGAGCTGTTTTTT.

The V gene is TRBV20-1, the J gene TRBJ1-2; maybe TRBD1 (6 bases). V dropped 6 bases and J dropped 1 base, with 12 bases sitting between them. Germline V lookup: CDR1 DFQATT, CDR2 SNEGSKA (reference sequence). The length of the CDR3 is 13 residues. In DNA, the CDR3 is TGCAGTGCCACACAACAGGGTAACTATGGCTACACCTTC. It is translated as CSATQQGNYGYTF.

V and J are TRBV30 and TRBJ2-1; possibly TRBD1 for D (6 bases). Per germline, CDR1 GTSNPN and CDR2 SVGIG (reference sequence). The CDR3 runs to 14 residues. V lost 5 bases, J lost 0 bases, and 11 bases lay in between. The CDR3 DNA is TGTGCCTGGGGGAGAGGGGGCTCCTACAATGAGCAGTTCTTC. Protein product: CAWGRGGSYNEQFF. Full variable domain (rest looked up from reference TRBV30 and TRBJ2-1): SQTIHQWPATLVQPVGSPLSLECTVEGTSNPNLYWYRQAAGRGLQLLFYSVGIGQISSEVPQNLSASRPQDRQFILSSKKLLLSDSGFYLCAWGRGGSYNEQFFGPGTRLTVL.

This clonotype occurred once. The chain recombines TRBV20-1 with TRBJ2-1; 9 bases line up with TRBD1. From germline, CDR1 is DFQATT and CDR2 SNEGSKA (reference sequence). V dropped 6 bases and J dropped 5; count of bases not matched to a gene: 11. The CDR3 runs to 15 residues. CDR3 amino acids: CSAYPGTGKNNEQFF. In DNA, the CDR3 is TGCAGTGCCTATCCCGGGACAGGGAAAAACAATGAGCAGTTCTTC.

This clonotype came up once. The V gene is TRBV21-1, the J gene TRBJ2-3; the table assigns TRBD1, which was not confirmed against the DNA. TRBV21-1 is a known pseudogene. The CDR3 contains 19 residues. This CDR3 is CASSKLEDRGRSSTDTQYF. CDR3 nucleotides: TGTGCCAGCAGCAAACTTGAGGACAGGGGGCGATCGTCCACAGATACGCAGTATTTT.